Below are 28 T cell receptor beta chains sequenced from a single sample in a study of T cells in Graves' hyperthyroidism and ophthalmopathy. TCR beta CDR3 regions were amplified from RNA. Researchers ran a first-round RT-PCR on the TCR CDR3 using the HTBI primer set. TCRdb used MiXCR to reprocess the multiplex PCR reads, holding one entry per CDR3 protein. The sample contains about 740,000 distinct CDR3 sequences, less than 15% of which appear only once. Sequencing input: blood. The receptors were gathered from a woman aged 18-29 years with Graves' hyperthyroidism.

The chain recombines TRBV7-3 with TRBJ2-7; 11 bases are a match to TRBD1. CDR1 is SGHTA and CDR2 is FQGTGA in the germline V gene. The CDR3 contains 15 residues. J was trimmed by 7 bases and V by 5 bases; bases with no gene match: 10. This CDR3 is CASSPTGQGAGEQYF. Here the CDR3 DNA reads TGTGCCAGCAGCCCAACAGGACAGGGGGCGGGGGAGCAGTACTTC.

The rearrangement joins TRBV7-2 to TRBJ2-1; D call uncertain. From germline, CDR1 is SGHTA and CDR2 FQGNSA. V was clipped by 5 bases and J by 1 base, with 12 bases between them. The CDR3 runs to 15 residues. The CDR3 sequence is CASSPLWGSYNEQFF. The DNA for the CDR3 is TGTGCCAGCAGCCCTCTTTGGGGTTCCTACAATGAGCAGTTCTTC.

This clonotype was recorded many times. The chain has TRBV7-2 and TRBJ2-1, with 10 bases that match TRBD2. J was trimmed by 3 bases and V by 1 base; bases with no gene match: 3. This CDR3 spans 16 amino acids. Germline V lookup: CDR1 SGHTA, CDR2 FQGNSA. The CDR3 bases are TGTGCCAGCAGCTTAGATAGCGGGAGGATCTACAATGAGCAGTTCTTC. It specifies CASSLDSGRIYNEQFF.

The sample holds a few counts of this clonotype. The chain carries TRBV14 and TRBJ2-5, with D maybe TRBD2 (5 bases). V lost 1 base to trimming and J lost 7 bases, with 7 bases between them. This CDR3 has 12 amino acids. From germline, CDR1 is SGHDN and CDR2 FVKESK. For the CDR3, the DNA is TGTGCCAGCAGCCAAGTCGGAGGGACCCAGTACTTC. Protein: CASSQVGGTQYF.

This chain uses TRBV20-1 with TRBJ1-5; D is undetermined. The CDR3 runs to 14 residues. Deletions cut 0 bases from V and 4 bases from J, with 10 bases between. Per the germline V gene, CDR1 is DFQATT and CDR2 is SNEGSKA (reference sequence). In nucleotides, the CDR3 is TGCAGTGCTAGAGAGCCCAGGTTTAATCAGCCCCAGCATTTT. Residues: CSAREPRFNQPQHF.

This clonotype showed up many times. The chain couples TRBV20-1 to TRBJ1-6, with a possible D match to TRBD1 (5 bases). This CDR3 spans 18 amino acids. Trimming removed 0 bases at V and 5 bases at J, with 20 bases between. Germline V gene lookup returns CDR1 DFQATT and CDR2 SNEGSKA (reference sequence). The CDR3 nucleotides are TGCAGTGCTAGAGATTCAGGAAAAGGCAGGGCGAATAATTCACCCCTCCACTTT. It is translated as CSARDSGKGRANNSPLHF.

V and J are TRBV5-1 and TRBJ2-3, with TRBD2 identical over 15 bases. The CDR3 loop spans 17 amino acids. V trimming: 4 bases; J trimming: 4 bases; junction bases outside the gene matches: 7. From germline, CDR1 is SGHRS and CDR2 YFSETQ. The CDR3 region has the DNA TGCGCCAGCAGCCGCCGCGGGACTAGCGGGAGGTCAGATACGCAGTATTTT. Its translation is CASSRRGTSGRSDTQYF. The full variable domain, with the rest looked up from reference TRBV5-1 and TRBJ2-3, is KAGVTQTPRYLIKTRGQQVTLSCSPISGHRSVSWYQQTPGQGLQFLFEYFSETQRNKGNFPGRFSGRQFSNSRSEMNVSTLELGDSALYLCASSRRGTSGRSDTQYFGPGTRLTVL.

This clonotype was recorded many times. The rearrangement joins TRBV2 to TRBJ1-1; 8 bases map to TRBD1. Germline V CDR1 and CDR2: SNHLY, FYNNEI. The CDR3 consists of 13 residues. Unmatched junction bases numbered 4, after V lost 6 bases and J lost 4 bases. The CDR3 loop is CASRYTGGTEAFF. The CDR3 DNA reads TGTGCCAGCAGATACACAGGGGGCACTGAAGCTTTCTTT. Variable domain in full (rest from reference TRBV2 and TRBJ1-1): EPEVTQTPSHQVTQMGQEVILRCVPISNHLYFYWYRQILGQKVEFLVSFYNNEISEKSEIFDDQFSVERPDGSNFTLKIRSTKLEDSAMYFCASRYTGGTEAFFGQGTRLTVV.

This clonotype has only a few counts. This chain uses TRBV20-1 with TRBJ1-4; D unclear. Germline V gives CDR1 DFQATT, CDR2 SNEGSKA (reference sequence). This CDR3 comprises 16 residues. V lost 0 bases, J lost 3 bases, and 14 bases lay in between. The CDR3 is CSAREVSWGSNEKLFF. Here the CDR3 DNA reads TGCAGTGCTAGAGAGGTCAGCTGGGGATCTAATGAAAAACTGTTTTTT.

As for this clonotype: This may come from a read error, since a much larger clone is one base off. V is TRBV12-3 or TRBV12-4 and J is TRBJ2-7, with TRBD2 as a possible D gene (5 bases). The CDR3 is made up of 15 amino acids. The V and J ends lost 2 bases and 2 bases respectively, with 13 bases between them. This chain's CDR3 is CASSLRGRRPYEQYF. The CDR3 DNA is TGTGCCAGCAGTTTAAGAGGACGGAGGCCCTACGAGCAGTACTTC.

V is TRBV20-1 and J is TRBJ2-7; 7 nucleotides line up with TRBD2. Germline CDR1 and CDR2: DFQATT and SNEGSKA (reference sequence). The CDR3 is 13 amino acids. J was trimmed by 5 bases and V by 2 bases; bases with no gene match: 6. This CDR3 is CSARRGLVNEQYF. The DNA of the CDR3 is TGCAGTGCTAGACGCGGACTAGTTAACGAGCAGTACTTC.

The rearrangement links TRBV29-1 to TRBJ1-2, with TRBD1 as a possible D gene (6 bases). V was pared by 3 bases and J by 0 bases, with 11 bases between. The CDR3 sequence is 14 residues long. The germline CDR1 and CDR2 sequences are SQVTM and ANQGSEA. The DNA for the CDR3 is TGCAGCGTTGACAGAGGACAGTCTAACTATGGCTACACCTTC. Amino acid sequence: CSVDRGQSNYGYTF.

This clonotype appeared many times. CDR3 sequence: CATSRTGLAGTDTQYF. The CDR3 DNA sequence: TGTGCCACCAGCAGGACTGGACTAGCGGGAACAGATACGCAGTATTTT. J is TRBJ2-3 and V is TRBV15, with 12 bases lining up with TRBD2. V was clipped by 3 bases and J by 3 bases; unmatched bases: 4. This CDR3 has 16 residues. Germline-derived CDR1 and CDR2 are LNHNV and YYDKDF (reference sequence).

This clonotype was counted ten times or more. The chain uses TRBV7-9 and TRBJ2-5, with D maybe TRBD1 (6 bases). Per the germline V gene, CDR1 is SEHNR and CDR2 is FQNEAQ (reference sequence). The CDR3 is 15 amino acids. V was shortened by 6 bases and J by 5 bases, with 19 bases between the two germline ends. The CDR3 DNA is TGTGCCAGCAGTCATGGGAAAGGGGGTGCGGAGACCCAGTACTTC. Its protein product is CASSHGKGGAETQYF.

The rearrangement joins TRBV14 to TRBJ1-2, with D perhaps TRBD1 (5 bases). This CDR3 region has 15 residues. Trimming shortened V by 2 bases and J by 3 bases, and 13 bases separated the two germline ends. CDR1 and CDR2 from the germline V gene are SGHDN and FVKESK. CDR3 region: CASSQRAGKDYGYTF. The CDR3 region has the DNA TGTGCCAGCAGCCAACGGGCAGGGAAAGACTATGGCTACACCTTC.

CDR3 in amino acids: CAWTKSYEQYF. As DNA, the CDR3 is TGTGCCTGGACGAAGTCCTACGAGCAGTACTTC. The chain links TRBV30 to TRBJ2-7; D gene ambiguous. CDR3 length: 11 amino acids. The V gene lost 4 bases and the J gene lost 1 base, with 5 bases spanning the gap. Germline values: CDR1 GTSNPN, CDR2 SVGIG (reference sequence).

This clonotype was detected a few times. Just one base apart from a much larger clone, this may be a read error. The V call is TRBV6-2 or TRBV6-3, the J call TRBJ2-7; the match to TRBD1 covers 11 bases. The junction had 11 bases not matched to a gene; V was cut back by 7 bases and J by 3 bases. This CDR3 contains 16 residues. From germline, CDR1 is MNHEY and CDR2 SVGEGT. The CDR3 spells CASITFTGTGGYEQYF. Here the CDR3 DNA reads TGTGCCAGCATAACGTTCACCGGGACAGGGGGCTACGAGCAGTACTTC.

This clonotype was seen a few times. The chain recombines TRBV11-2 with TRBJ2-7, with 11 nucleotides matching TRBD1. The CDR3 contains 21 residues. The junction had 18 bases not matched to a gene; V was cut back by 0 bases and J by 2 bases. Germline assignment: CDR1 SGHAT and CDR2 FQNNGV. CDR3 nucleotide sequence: TGTGCCAGCAGCTTAGATAGGTGGAGGACAGGGGGCTCTCTCGCTCCCTACGAGCAGTACTTC. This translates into CASSLDRWRTGGSLAPYEQYF.

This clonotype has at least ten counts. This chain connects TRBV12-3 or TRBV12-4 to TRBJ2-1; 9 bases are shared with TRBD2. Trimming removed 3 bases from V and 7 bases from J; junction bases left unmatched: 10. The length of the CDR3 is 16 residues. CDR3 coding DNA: TGTGCCAGCAGTTTGGTCGGTGGAGCGGGAGGTAATGAGCAGTTCTTC. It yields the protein CASSLVGGAGGNEQFF.

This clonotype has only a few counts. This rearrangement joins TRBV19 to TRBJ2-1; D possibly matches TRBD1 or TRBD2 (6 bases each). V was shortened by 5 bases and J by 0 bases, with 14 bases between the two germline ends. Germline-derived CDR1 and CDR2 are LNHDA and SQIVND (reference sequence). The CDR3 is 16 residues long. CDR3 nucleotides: TGTGCCAGTAGTGCGGGACAAATGAGCTCCTACAATGAGCAGTTCTTC. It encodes CASSAGQMSSYNEQFF.

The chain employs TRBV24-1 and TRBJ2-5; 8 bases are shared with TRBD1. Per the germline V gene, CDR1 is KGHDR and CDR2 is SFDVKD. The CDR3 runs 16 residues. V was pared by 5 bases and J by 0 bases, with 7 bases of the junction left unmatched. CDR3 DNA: TGTGCCACCAGTGCCCCGGAGGGACAGGACCAAGAGACCCAGTACTTC. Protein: CATSAPEGQDQETQYF.

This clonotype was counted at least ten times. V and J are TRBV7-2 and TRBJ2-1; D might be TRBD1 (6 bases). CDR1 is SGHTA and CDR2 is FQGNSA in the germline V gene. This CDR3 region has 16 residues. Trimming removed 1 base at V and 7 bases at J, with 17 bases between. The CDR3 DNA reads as TGTGCCAGCAGCTTAGTAAACAGGGTCGTAGAGAATGAGCAGTTCTTC. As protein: CASSLVNRVVENEQFF. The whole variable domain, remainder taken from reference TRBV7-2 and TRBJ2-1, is GAGVSQSPSNKVTEKGKDVELRCDPISGHTALYWYRQSLGQGLEFLIYFQGNSAPDKSGLPSDRFSAERTGGSVSTLTIQRTQQEDSAVYLCASSLVNRVVENEQFFGPGTRLTVL.

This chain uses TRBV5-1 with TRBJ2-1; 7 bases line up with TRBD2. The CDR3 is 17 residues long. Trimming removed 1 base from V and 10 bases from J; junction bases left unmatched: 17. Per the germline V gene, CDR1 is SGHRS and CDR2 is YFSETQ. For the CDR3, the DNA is TGCGCCAGCAGCTTGTCGGGCCCAGAGCGGGACGACCACGAGCAGTTCTTC. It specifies CASSLSGPERDDHEQFF.

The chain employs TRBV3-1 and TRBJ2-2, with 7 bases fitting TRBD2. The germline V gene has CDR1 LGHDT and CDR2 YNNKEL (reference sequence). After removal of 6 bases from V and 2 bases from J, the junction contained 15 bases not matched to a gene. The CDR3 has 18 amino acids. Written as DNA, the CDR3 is TGTGCCAGCAGGCCTCGGTATCGACTAGCAGATAACACCGGGGAGCTGTTTTTT. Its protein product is CASRPRYRLADNTGELFF.

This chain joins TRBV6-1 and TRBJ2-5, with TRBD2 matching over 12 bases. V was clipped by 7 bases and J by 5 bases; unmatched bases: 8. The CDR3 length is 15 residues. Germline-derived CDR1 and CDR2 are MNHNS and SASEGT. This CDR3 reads CASTRLAGVVETQYF. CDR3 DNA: TGTGCCAGCACTAGACTAGCGGGAGTTGTGGAGACCCAGTACTTC.

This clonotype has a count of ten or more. Here the CDR3 DNA reads TGTGCCTGGAAAACAGGGACCGGCACTGAAGCTTTCTTT. Translated: CAWKTGTGTEAFF. This chain joins TRBV30 and TRBJ1-1, with a weak D call TRBD1 (6 bases). The CDR3 loop spans 13 amino acids. Looked up from germline, CDR1 is GTSNPN and CDR2 is SVGIG (reference sequence). Deletions cut 4 bases from V and 4 bases from J, with 13 bases between.

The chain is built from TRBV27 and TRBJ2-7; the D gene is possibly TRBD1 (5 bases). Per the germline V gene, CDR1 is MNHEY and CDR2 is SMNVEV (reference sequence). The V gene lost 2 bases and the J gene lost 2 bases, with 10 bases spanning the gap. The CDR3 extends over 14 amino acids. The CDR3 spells CASSLTGYTYEQYF. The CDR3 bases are TGTGCCAGCAGTTTAACAGGTTACACCTACGAGCAGTACTTC.

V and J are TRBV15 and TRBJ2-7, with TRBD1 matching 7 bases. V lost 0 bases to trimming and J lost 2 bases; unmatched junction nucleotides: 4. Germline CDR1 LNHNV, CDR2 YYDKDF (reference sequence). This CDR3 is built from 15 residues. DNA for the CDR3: TGTGCCACCAGCAGAGATAGGGACAGACCCTACGAGCAGTACTTC. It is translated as CATSRDRDRPYEQYF.